The text below deals with one TCR beta chain. Its antigen is not identified. Profiling relied on immunoSEQ multiplex PCR, and the TCRdb table lists in-frame clones only, not all of them. The data hold 120,000 or so clones, with approximately 84% observed a single time. These data belong to a study of radiotherapy plus CTLA-4 blockade in lung cancer. Study-wide background: Disease control was present in 30% to 40% of patients, and objective responses in 18%. General study findings and limits: Alongside interferon-beta, early blood T cell clone dynamics were reportedly the best predictor of response. In blood, after radiotherapy plus ipilimumab, tumor-derived TCR clones expanded.

V gave up 3 bases and J gave up 1 base; unmatched junction bases: 11. The germline gives CDR1 MDHEN, CDR2 SYDVKM. There are 18 residues in the CDR3. The sample here was peripheral blood, taken from a patient treated with radiotherapy plus ipilimumab. This clonotype was sampled from a human donor with non-small cell lung cancer who had a partial response to radiotherapy plus ipilimumab. The chain is built from TRBV28 and TRBJ1-5; 8 nucleotides line up with TRBD1. CDR3 in DNA: TGTGCCAGCAGTTTCCCCGGGACAGGCTTATCCAGCAATCAGCCCCAGCATTTT. Translated, it gives CASSFPGTGLSSNQPQHF. Full variable domain (remainder filled in from reference TRBV28 and TRBJ1-5): DVKVTQSSRYLVKRTGEKVFLECVQDMDHENMFWYRQDPGLGLRLIYFSYDVKMKEKGDIPEGYSVSREKKERFSLILESASTNQTSMYLCASSFPGTGLSSNQPQHFGDGTRLSIL.